The 26 T cell receptor beta chains below come from one sample, sequenced in a study of cytomegalovirus exposure and HLA in healthy donors. The PCR had 60 Vbeta and 13 Jbeta primers. Libraries were prepared by immunoSEQ multiplex PCR; TCRdb keeps only in-frame clonotypes and omits some of them. The sample contains 120,000 to 150,000 clones, roughly 77% of which appear only once. Material: PBMCs. These receptor sequences come from a woman in her 30s in good health and CMV-seronegative.

J is TRBJ2-3 and V is TRBV4-2; 11 bases are shared with TRBD2. The CDR3 extends over 18 amino acids. CDR1 is LGHNA, CDR2 YNFKEQ, per germline. With V trimmed by 1 base and J by 2 bases, 8 bases remained unmatched. DNA for the CDR3: TGTGCCAGCAGCCAAGGAAGGGGACTAGCGGTAACCACAGATACGCAGTATTTT. It translates to CASSQGRGLAVTTDTQYF.

This chain links TRBV7-6 with TRBJ2-1; a possible D gene is TRBD1 (6 bases). V gave up 5 bases and J gave up 5 bases, with 10 bases separating them. The CDR3 is 13 amino acids. Germline-derived CDR1 and CDR2 are SGHVS and FNYEAQ. The CDR3 is CASSPGTNNEQFF. The CDR3 nucleotides read TGTGCCAGCAGCCCCGGGACAAACAATGAGCAGTTCTTC. Full variable domain (missing parts from reference TRBV7-6 and TRBJ2-1): GAGVSQSPRYKVTKRGQDVALRCDPISGHVSLYWYRQALGQGPEFLTYFNYEAQQDKSGLPNDRFSAERPEGSISTLTIQRTEQRDSAMYRCASSPGTNNEQFFGPGTRLTVL.

This clone turned up a few times. V gene TRBV28 combines with J gene TRBJ2-7, with D perhaps matching TRBD1 (6 bases). The germline V and J ends were trimmed by 2 bases and 0 bases, with 11 bases remaining between them. CDR1 and CDR2 (germline): MDHEN, SYDVKM. This CDR3 is 15 amino acids long. Written as DNA, the CDR3 is TGTGCCAGCAGTTTAGGGGACACACACTCCTACGAGCAGTACTTC. Protein sequence: CASSLGDTHSYEQYF.

V usage is TRBV4-1 and J usage is TRBJ2-7, with 11 bases lining up with TRBD2. The J segment lost 4 bases and the V segment lost 3 bases, leaving 8 bases of the junction unmatched. CDR1 is MGHRA, CDR2 YSYEKL, per germline. The CDR3 contains 16 residues. The CDR3 region has the DNA TGCGCCAGCAGCCATGAGACTAGCGGGAATTCGTACGAGCAGTACTTC. Its translation: CASSHETSGNSYEQYF.

This clone showed up just a few times. This sequence joins TRBV27 and TRBJ1-2; D is possibly TRBD1 (6 bases). Germline V gene sequence: CDR1 MNHEY, CDR2 SMNVEV (reference sequence). V was cut by 5 bases and J by 8 bases, with 27 bases left in between. This CDR3 is built from 17 residues. DNA of the CDR3: TGTGCCAGCAGTAAGCCAGGGAGGGAGCGGGGGGCAGGAGGCTACACCTTC. Its protein is CASSKPGRERGAGGYTF.

The gene calls are TRBV19 and TRBJ1-4; 9 positions agree with TRBD1. The CDR3 runs to 14 residues. Trimming cost V 5 bases and J 14 bases; bases outside gene matches: 12. Per the germline V gene, CDR1 is LNHDA and CDR2 is SQIVND (reference sequence). The CDR3 DNA sequence: TGTGCCAGTAGTCCGGGACAGGGAAATGGGAGGCTGTTTTTT. Residues: CASSPGQGNGRLFF.

This clone came up a few times. The chain uses TRBV11-1 and TRBJ2-6; 8 bases align to TRBD1. V gave up 5 bases and J gave up 0 bases; unmatched junction bases: 3. Germline V gives CDR1 SGHAT, CDR2 FQDESV (reference sequence). This CDR3 has 16 residues. In DNA form, the CDR3 reads TGTGCCAGCAGCCTAGACAGGGGCTCTGGGGCCAACGTCCTGACTTTC. Residues: CASSLDRGSGANVLTF.

The chain recombines TRBV4-1 with TRBJ2-5, with D maybe TRBD2 (6 bases). Germline V gene data show CDR1 as MGHRA and CDR2 as YSYEKL. Trimming stripped 0 bases from V and 7 bases from J, with 18 bases between. This CDR3 region has 16 residues. The CDR3 sequence is CASSQEPRAPGGTQYF. The CDR3 DNA reads as TGCGCCAGCAGCCAAGAACCCCGGGCCCCCGGGGGGACCCAGTACTTC.

The chain has TRBV6-4 and TRBJ1-5; weak D call: TRBD1 (5 bases). This CDR3 has 13 residues. CDR1 MRHNA and CDR2 SNTAGT come from the germline V gene. V lost 0 bases, J lost 6 bases, and 6 bases lay in between. The CDR3 nucleotides are TGTGCCAGCAGTGACTCAAGGGGTCAGCCCCAGCATTTT. Its protein product is CASSDSRGQPQHF.

V and J are TRBV5-4 and TRBJ2-3; 7 bases fit TRBD1. The CDR3 has 15 amino acids. V trimming: 4 bases; J trimming: 0 bases; junction bases outside the gene matches: 5. The germline V gene encodes CDR1 SGHNT and CDR2 YYREEE (reference sequence). In nucleotides, the CDR3 is TGTGCCAGCAGCGTGACAGGGCGTAGCACAGATACGCAGTATTTT. Encoded protein: CASSVTGRSTDTQYF.

As regards this clone: This may be a read error: a much more frequent sequence differs by one nucleotide. This chain connects TRBV2 to TRBJ1-1; possible D gene TRBD1, 6 bases. The CDR3 loop spans 13 amino acids. Trimming removed 6 bases at V and 1 base at J, with 9 bases between. Per germline, CDR1 SNHLY and CDR2 FYNNEI. CDR3 sequence: CASSVQGNTEAFF. Here the CDR3 DNA reads TGTGCCAGCAGCGTACAGGGGAACACTGAAGCTTTCTTT.

A note on this clone: The same CDR3 arises from other DNA sequences in this sample as well. The V gene is TRBV6-1, the J gene TRBJ2-7; 9 bases agree with TRBD1. The CDR3 consists of 12 residues. V lost 6 bases, J lost 3 bases, and 0 bases stayed unmatched. Germline loops: CDR1 MNHNS, CDR2 SASEGT. This chain's CDR3 is CASRTGGYEQYF. DNA of the CDR3: TGTGCCAGCAGGACAGGGGGCTACGAGCAGTACTTC.

This chain links TRBV10-1 with TRBJ2-3; TRBD2 is a possible D gene (6 bases). Germline V lookup: CDR1 WNHNN, CDR2 SYGVQD (reference sequence). This CDR3 spans 16 amino acids. With 6 bases removed from V and 6 bases from J, the gap between germline ends came to 22 bases. CDR3 residues: CASRRPLATPTDTQYF. For the CDR3, the DNA is TGCGCCAGCAGGAGACCCCTAGCGACACCCACGGATACGCAGTATTTT.

This clone showed up just a few times. The chain couples TRBV6-1 to TRBJ1-2, with a possible D match to TRBD1 (6 bases). CDR1 and CDR2 (germline): MNHNS, SASEGT. Trimming stripped 10 bases from V and 4 bases from J, with 10 bases between. The CDR3 consists of 11 residues. This chain's CDR3 is CATRQAYGYTF. CDR3 DNA sequence: TGTGCCACCCGACAGGCCTATGGCTACACCTTC.

The V call is TRBV6-5, the J call TRBJ1-5, with D perhaps matching TRBD1 (5 bases). The CDR3 has 12 amino acids. CDR1 and CDR2 from the germline V gene are MNHEY and SVGAGI. The V and J ends lost 7 bases and 5 bases respectively, with 9 bases between them. The CDR3 DNA follows: TGTGCCAGCACTTTAGGGGATCAGCCCCAGCATTTT. This gives the protein CASTLGDQPQHF.

This chain joins TRBV27 and TRBJ2-6, with 7 positions matching TRBD1. Trimming cost V 5 bases and J 1 base; bases outside gene matches: 11. Germline-derived CDR1 and CDR2 are MNHEY and SMNVEV (reference sequence). The CDR3 has 18 amino acids. For the CDR3, the DNA is TGTGCCAGCAGTCCGAGACACCCGACAGGGTCTGGGGCCAACGTCCTGACTTTC. This translates into CASSPRHPTGSGANVLTF.

The rearrangement joins TRBV7-2 to TRBJ1-3; 9 bases fit TRBD1. The CDR3 length is 20 residues. Germline CDR1 and CDR2: SGHTA and FQGNSA. Unmatched junction bases numbered 12, after V lost 0 bases and J lost 0 bases. CDR3 region: CASSLAGGQGSQDSGNTIYF. The CDR3 nucleotides are TGTGCCAGCAGCTTAGCCGGAGGACAGGGGTCCCAAGACTCTGGAAACACCATATATTTT.

The DNA of the CDR3 is TGTGCCAGTAGTATAGAGAACGGTAACTATGGCTACACCTTC. This sequence encodes CASSIENGNYGYTF. The V call is TRBV19, the J call TRBJ1-2, with D uncertain. CDR1 is LNHDA, CDR2 SQIVND, per germline (reference sequence). The CDR3 consists of 14 residues. The ends were cut back, 0 bases at V and 1 base at J, with 6 bases in the middle.

A few counts support this clone. The V and J genes are TRBV2 and TRBJ2-1; possibly TRBD2 for D (5 bases). CDR3 length equals 13 residues. Per the germline V gene, CDR1 is SNHLY and CDR2 is FYNNEI. Trimming left V 8 bases short and J 0 bases short, with 8 bases between. The CDR3 sequence is CASERSSYNEQFF. CDR3 coding DNA: TGTGCCAGCGAGCGGAGCTCCTACAATGAGCAGTTCTTC.

The genes are TRBV27 and TRBJ2-1; TRBD2 matches at 10 bases. With 5 bases clipped from V and 10 bases from J, the junction kept 8 bases outside the gene matches. In germline, CDR1 is MNHEY, CDR2 SMNVEV (reference sequence). The CDR3 extends over 14 amino acids. CDR3 in amino acids: CASSPQRGGREQFF. CDR3 DNA: TGTGCCAGCAGTCCCCAGCGGGGGGGCCGCGAGCAGTTCTTC.

This sequence joins TRBV6-6 and TRBJ1-1, with D possibly being TRBD1 (6 bases). The CDR3 totals 14 residues. V was shortened by 0 bases and J by 6 bases, with 11 bases between the two germline ends. Germline loops: CDR1 MNHNY, CDR2 SVGAGI (reference sequence). The CDR3 DNA is TGTGCCAGCAGTTACTCTCAGGGGATACCTGAAGCTTTCTTT. It yields the protein CASSYSQGIPEAFF.

The chain carries TRBV5-1 and TRBJ2-1; 7 bases are shared with TRBD1. This CDR3 has 14 residues. Looked up from germline, CDR1 is SGHRS and CDR2 is YFSETQ. V trimming: 3 bases; J trimming: 5 bases; junction bases outside the gene matches: 5. The CDR3 here is CASSWGQPDNEQFF. The CDR3 nucleotides read TGCGCCAGCAGCTGGGGACAGCCGGACAATGAGCAGTTCTTC. The full variable domain, rest sourced from reference TRBV5-1 and TRBJ2-1, is KAGVTQTPRYLIKTRGQQVTLSCSPISGHRSVSWYQQTPGQGLQFLFEYFSETQRNKGNFPGRFSGRQFSNSRSEMNVSTLELGDSALYLCASSWGQPDNEQFFGPGTRLTVL.

This clone was seen a handful of times. This rearrangement joins TRBV9 to TRBJ2-3, with 10 bases aligning to TRBD2. The V and J ends lost 0 bases and 6 bases, in that order; junction bases with no gene match: 7. CDR3 length equals 16 residues. Germline V CDR1 and CDR2: SGDLS, YYNGEE. The CDR3, as DNA: TGTGCCAGCAGCGTAGGCGCTAGCGGGGGTGGGGATACGCAGTATTTT. Its protein is CASSVGASGGGDTQYF.

V usage is TRBV20-1 and J usage is TRBJ2-5; tentatively, D is TRBD2 (6 bases). The V gene's germline CDR1 is DFQATT and CDR2 SNEGSKA (reference sequence). The CDR3 runs 11 residues. V was clipped by 4 bases and J by 13 bases, with 16 bases between them. The CDR3 coding sequence is TGCAGTGCTAAGGGAGGTGGGACTCCGTACTTC. It encodes CSAKGGGTPYF.

The chain employs TRBV28 and TRBJ2-3; TRBD1 might be the D (6 bases). This CDR3 comprises 17 residues. The V and J ends lost 1 base and 0 bases respectively, with 14 bases between them. CDR1 and CDR2 from the germline V gene are MDHEN and SYDVKM. The CDR3 is CASSLYLTGPSTDTQYF. The CDR3 DNA is TGTGCCAGCAGTTTATATTTGACAGGTCCTAGCACAGATACGCAGTATTTT.

V is TRBV2 and J is TRBJ1-1; unclear D gene. The CDR3 extends over 12 amino acids. CDR1 is SNHLY, CDR2 FYNNEI, per germline. V was clipped by 5 bases and J by 1 base, with 5 bases between them. CDR3 protein: CASSRQNTEAFF. As DNA, the CDR3 is TGTGCCAGCAGTAGACAGAACACTGAAGCTTTCTTT.